The rows below give T cell receptor beta chains drawn from one sample of a study of long-term antiretroviral therapy in people with HIV. Sequencing was performed with immunoSEQ multiplex PCR; in TCRdb, only in-frame clones are kept and a portion is missing. In the table there are about 41,000 clones, about 95% of which are singletons. The material was unsorted PBMCs, obtained around 9 years after starting antiretroviral therapy. The receptor set was obtained from a young man with HIV. Each CDR3 is given with its conserved first and last residue. D genes are given only for firm matches. Only some rows state a clone size, as once, few, many or a class for expanded clones.

TRBJ2-6 - TRBV6-1 17 - TGTGCCAGCAGTGACGGACACGTCCTCTCTGGGGCCAACGTCCTGACTTTC CASSDGHVLSGANVLTF
TRBJ1-1 - TRBV19 11 - TGTGCCAGTAGTATGTTTGCTGAAGCTTTCTTT CASSMFAEAFF
TRBJ1-4 - TRBV18 16 - TGTGCCAGCTCACTTGGTTACCGGGACGCCAATGAAAAACTGTTTTTT CASSLGYRDANEKLFF
TRBJ1-5 - TRBV6-6 14 - TGTGCCAGTTCGCCCACGAATAGCAATCAGCCCCAGCATTTT CASSPTNSNQPQHF
TRBJ1-4 - TRBV5-1 17 - TGCGCCAGCAGCCGAGACCCCCGGGGCCCAAGGGGTGAAAAACTGTTTTTT CASSRDPRGPRGEKLFF
TRBJ2-3 - TRBV6-6 14 - TGTGCCAGCAGTCGGGGGGCTCGCACAGATACGCAGTATTTT CASSRGARTDTQYF
TRBJ2-3 - TRBV4-1 12 - TGCGCCAGCAGCCAAGACATGGGTACGCAGTATTTT CASSQDMGTQYF
TRBJ2-4 - TRBV6-6 15 - TGTGCCAGCAGTTACGGGCTACTAGCCAAAAACATTCAGTACTTC CASSYGLLAKNIQYF
TRBJ1-6 - TRBV7-3 13 - TGTGCCAGCGCCCAGGCTTATAATTCACCCCTCCACTTT CASAQAYNSPLHF
TRBJ1-2 - TRBV7-9 14 - TGTGCCAGCAGCTTAGTCCAGGGCGGGTATGGCTACACCTTC CASSLVQGGYGYTF
TRBJ1-6 - TRBV4-2 17 - TGTGCCAGCAGCCAAGACCTACCCGGAAGGGGGACTTCACCCCTCCACTTT CASSQDLPGRGTSPLHF
TRBJ2-7 - TRBV6-5 15 TRBD1 TGTGCCAGCATCGACAGGGGGAAAAAATCCTACGAGCAGTACTTC CASIDRGKKSYEQYF
TRBJ2-1 few TRBV19 13 - TGTGCCAGTAGTCGGAGCTCCTACAATGAGCAGTTCTTC CASSRSSYNEQFF
TRBJ2-5 - TRBV18 15 - TGTGCCAGCTCACCCTTTTCGGCAGGCCAAGAGACCCAGTACTTC CASSPFSAGQETQYF
TRBJ2-3 - TRBV30 13 - TGTGCCTGGAGTGGAGGCTTCACAGATACGCAGTATTTT CAWSGGFTDTQYF
TRBJ2-1 - TRBV29-1 14 TRBD1 TGCAGCGGCCTGACAGGGGCCGGTAACAATGAGCAGTTCTTC CSGLTGAGNNEQFF
TRBJ2-7 - TRBV10-3 15 TRBD1 TGTGCCATCAGGGAGCAGACAGGGGGATCGGACGAGCAGTACTTC CAIREQTGGSDEQYF
TRBJ2-3 - TRBV6-5 14 - TGTGCCAGCAGTTACTCGACGACCACAGATACGCAGTATTTT CASSYSTTTDTQYF
TRBJ1-5 - TRBV28 12 - TGTGCCAGCAGTTTAGAGGGTCAGCCCCAGCATTTT CASSLEGQPQHF
TRBJ1-1 - TRBV2 13 - TGTGCCAGCATAGGGCAGGCCAACACTGAAGCTTTCTTT CASIGQANTEAFF
TRBJ2-2 - TRBV25-1 17 TRBD1 TGTGCCAGCAGTGTGGGAGGGACAGGGTATTCCACGGGGGAGCTGTTTTTT CASSVGGTGYSTGELFF
TRBJ2-1 - TRBV9 18 TRBD2 TGTGCCAGCAGCGATGGGGGACTAGCGACGTATAATGGCAATGAGCAGTTCTTC CASSDGGLATYNGNEQFF
TRBJ2-3 - TRBV6-5 13 - TGTGCCAGCTCCTTGGGAACCGCGGATACGCAGTATTTT CASSLGTADTQYF
TRBJ2-5 - TRBV5-1 14 - TGCGCCAGCAGCTTGATAGGGTACCAAGAGACCCAGTACTTC CASSLIGYQETQYF
TRBJ1-2 once TRBV7-9 13 - TGTGCCACCATCGTCAACGGGCAGGATGGCTACACCTTC CATIVNGQDGYTF
TRBJ2-1 - TRBV28 17 - TGTGCCAGCAGTTTATACCTGGGGCAGGGGATCTACAATGAGCAGTTCTTC CASSLYLGQGIYNEQFF
TRBJ1-1 - TRBV19 16 TRBD1 TGTGCCAGTAGTATACGGGACAGGGGTATGGCCACTGAAGCTTTCTTT CASSIRDRGMATEAFF
TRBJ1-1 - TRBV11-2 13 - TGTGCCAGCAGCTTAGACAGGGCCACTGAAGCTTTCTTT CASSLDRATEAFF
TRBJ2-7 - TRBV6-5 15 TRBD1 TGTGCCAGCAGGGTTTCAAGGGACAGCTCCTACGAGCAGTACTTC CASRVSRDSSYEQYF
TRBJ2-2 - TRBV7-9 11 - TGTGCCAGCAGCTTTCCCGGGGAGCTGTTTTTT CASSFPGELFF
TRBJ2-3 once TRBV11-3 17 TRBD2 TGTGCCAGCAGCCTTGGGTTAGCGGGGGGATACACAGATACGCAGTATTTT CASSLGLAGGYTDTQYF
TRBJ1-2 - TRBV11-2 13 TRBD1 TGTGCCAGCAGCTCCTGGGACAGTGGCCCCCTTCTCTTC CASSSWDSGPLLF
TRBJ2-3 - TRBV25-1 15 TRBD1 TGTGCCAGCAGCAACAGGACAGGGGTCACAGATACGCAGTATTTT CASSNRTGVTDTQYF
TRBJ1-1 - TRBV30 12 - TGTGCCTGGAGGAAGATGAACACTGAAGCTTTCTTT CAWRKMNTEAFF
TRBJ2-4 - TRBV6-5 13 TRBD1 TGTGCCAGCAGTGACAGGGTCCCAAACATTCAGTACTTC CASSDRVPNIQYF
TRBJ1-3 - TRBV5-6 17 - TGTGCCAGCATGAGGGGACGGTCTACGGACTATGGAAACACCATATATTTT CASMRGRSTDYGNTIYF
TRBJ1-1 - TRBV4-1 13 - TGCGCCAGCAGCCAGGAGAGGTCCACTGAAGCTTTCTTT CASSQERSTEAFF
TRBJ1-2 - TRBV19 17 TRBD1 TGTGCCAGTAGGGGGTACCGGGACAGGAATCTTAACTATGGCTACACCTTC CASRGYRDRNLNYGYTF
TRBJ1-3 - TRBV11-3 18 - TGTGCCAGCAGCTTATTACACAGGGTGAGACGCTCTGGAAACACCATATATTTT CASSLLHRVRRSGNTIYF
TRBJ1-2 - TRBV6-5 11 - TGTGCCAGCAGTGGGGCGGATGGCTACACCTTC CASSGADGYTF
TRBJ1-5 - TRBV14 12 - TGTGCCAGCAGCCTGGGGTCTCAGCCCCAGCATTTT CASSLGSQPQHF
TRBJ2-1 - TRBV2 16 TRBD1 TGTGCCAGCGCTCGTACCGGGACAGGCCTCGTGAATGAGCAGTTCTTC CASARTGTGLVNEQFF
TRBJ1-4 - TRBV7-9 11 - TGTGCAGTGGAGCGAGGTGAAAAACTGTTTTTT CAVERGEKLFF
TRBJ2-3 once TRBV9 15 - TGTGCCAGCAGCGTAGCGGGGGGCTTTGTGGAAACGCAGTATTTT CASSVAGGFVETQYF
TRBJ1-2 - TRBV2 13 - TGTGCCAGCGTTCATAACAGTTTATATGGCTACACCTTC CASVHNSLYGYTF
TRBJ2-3 - TRBV9 14 - TGTGCCAGCAGCGCCGCCCTAACGGCAGATACGCAGTATTTT CASSAALTADTQYF
TRBJ2-2 - TRBV5-4 18 TRBD2 TGTGCCAGCAGCTGGGGGGGACTAGCGGGGGTTCACACCGGGGAGCTGTTTTTT CASSWGGLAGVHTGELFF
TRBJ2-7 - TRBV9 15 - TGTGCCAGCAGCGCCGCTAGTATAAGTACCTACGAGCAGTACTTC CASSAASISTYEQYF
TRBJ2-5 once TRBV5-1 14 - TGCGCCAGCAGCTTGTTGGCAGGGCAAGAGACCCAGTACTTC CASSLLAGQETQYF
TRBJ2-1 - TRBV5-1 13 TRBD1 TGCGCCAGCAGCTTGGCGGGACAGAATGAGCAGTTCTTC CASSLAGQNEQFF
TRBJ1-3 - TRBV28 14 - TGTGCCAGCAGACTCCAGGGGTTTGGTGACACCATATATTTT CASRLQGFGDTIYF
TRBJ2-1 - TRBV4-1 16 - TGCGCCAGCAGCCAAAGTCCCTTGGGGGTGGGCAATGAGCAGTTCTTC CASSQSPLGVGNEQFF
TRBJ2-3 - TRBV7-9 17 TRBD1 TGTGCCAGCAGCTTAGCCCGGGACAGGGATTATTCAGATACGCAGTATTTT CASSLARDRDYSDTQYF
TRBJ1-4 - TRBV7-2 16 - TGTGCCAGCAGCTTGAAGGGCAGTGCAACTAATGAAAAACTGTTTTTT CASSLKGSATNEKLFF
TRBJ1-4 - TRBV4-2 17 - TGTGCCAGCAGCCAAGTCCAGGACAGAGGCCGGGGGGAAAAACTGTTTTTT CASSQVQDRGRGEKLFF
TRBJ2-3 - TRBV7-3 13 - TGTGCCAGCAGCACCTGGACCGGAGATACGCAGTATTTT CASSTWTGDTQYF
TRBJ2-5 - TRBV28 21 - TGTGCCAGCAGTTTACAGAGCGGTGCGCCGACCGTTTCAGGGCTTCAAGAGACCCAGTACTTC CASSLQSGAPTVSGLQETQYF